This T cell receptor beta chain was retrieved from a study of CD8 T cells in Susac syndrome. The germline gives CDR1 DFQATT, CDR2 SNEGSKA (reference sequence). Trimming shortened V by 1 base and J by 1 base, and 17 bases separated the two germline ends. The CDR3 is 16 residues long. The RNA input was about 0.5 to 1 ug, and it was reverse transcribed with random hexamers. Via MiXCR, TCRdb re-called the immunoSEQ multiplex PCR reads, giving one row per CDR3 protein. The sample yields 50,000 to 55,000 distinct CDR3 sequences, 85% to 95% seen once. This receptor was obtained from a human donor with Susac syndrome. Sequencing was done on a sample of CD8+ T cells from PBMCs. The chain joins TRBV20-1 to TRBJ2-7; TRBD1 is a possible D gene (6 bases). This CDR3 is CSARGDVWGPSYEQYF. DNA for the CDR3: TGCAGTGCTAGAGGGGATGTGTGGGGGCCGTCCTACGAGCAGTACTTC.